One sample yielded the 19 T cell receptor beta chains listed below, sequenced in a study of blood T cell repertoires in COVID-19 (TCRdb year 2020). Library preparation used the immunoSEQ multiplex PCR assay. TCRdb's version of the immuneACCESS table is confined to in-frame rearrangements and falls short of the full clone set. An unresolved V gene accounts for under half of the shortfall where checked; the remainder is of unknown origin. The sample data list tens of thousands of clones, and approximately 83% of these were observed just once. The ten most abundant clones make up about 2.6% of the sample. What was sequenced was peripheral blood. Every receptor here comes from a woman aged 60-70 years with acute or convalescent COVID-19.

V is TRBV20-1 and J is TRBJ2-4; 7 nucleotides match TRBD2. Germline CDR1 DFQATT, CDR2 SNEGSKA (reference sequence). The CDR3 has 18 amino acids. V trimming: 3 bases; J trimming: 3 bases; junction bases outside the gene matches: 17. The CDR3 region has the DNA TGCAGTGCTAGTTTTTTGGGAGGGAAGAATGTTGACAAAAACATTCAGTACTTC. Translating gives CSASFLGGKNVDKNIQYF.

V is TRBV3-1 (or the pseudogene TRBV3-2) and J is TRBJ2-7; 8 nucleotides align to TRBD2. In germline, CDR1 is LGHDT, CDR2 YNNKEL (reference sequence). CDR3 length: 17 residues. V shed 0 bases and J 2 bases; nucleotides not matched to a gene: 9. CDR3 in amino acids: CASSQDRSLADTYEQYF. DNA for the CDR3: TGTGCCAGCAGCCAAGATCGGTCACTAGCGGACACCTACGAGCAGTACTTC.

The V call is TRBV7-2, the J call TRBJ2-3, with 9 bases fitting TRBD2. Trimming took 5 bases from V and 7 from J; bases not matched to a gene: 10. CDR1 is SGHTA and CDR2 is FQGNSA in the germline V gene. The CDR3 has 15 amino acids. DNA for the CDR3: TGTGCCAGCAGCGACCCTTGGCGGGGGGGAAATACGCAGTATTTT. It codes for CASSDPWRGGNTQYF.

The V and J genes are TRBV19 and TRBJ1-2; perhaps TRBD1 as D (6 bases). The CDR3 has 13 residues. The germline V gene encodes CDR1 LNHDA and CDR2 SQIVND (reference sequence). V gave up 7 bases and J gave up 2 bases, with 11 bases separating them. The CDR3 loop reads CASIRGDNYGYTF. The CDR3 DNA is TGTGCCAGTATCAGGGGCGACAACTATGGCTACACCTTC.

The chain uses TRBV19 and TRBJ1-4; the match to TRBD1 covers 10 bases. CDR3 length: 14 residues. Trimming cost V 4 bases and J 8 bases; bases outside gene matches: 4. The germline CDR1 and CDR2 sequences are LNHDA and SQIVND (reference sequence). Written as DNA, the CDR3 is TGTGCCAGTAGTAGGGACAGGGGACGAGAAAAACTGTTTTTT. This sequence encodes CASSRDRGREKLFF.

The genes are TRBV24-1 and TRBJ2-3; TRBD2 agrees at 11 bases. The CDR3 covers 15 residues. V lost 5 bases, J lost 0 bases, and 0 bases stayed unmatched. Per germline, CDR1 KGHDR and CDR2 SFDVKD. Here the CDR3 reads CATSGLAGSTDTQYF. For the CDR3, the DNA is TGTGCCACCAGTGGACTAGCGGGAAGCACAGATACGCAGTATTTT.

The chain joins TRBV7-2 to TRBJ1-1, with D possibly TRBD1 on 6 matching bases. The CDR3 has 15 amino acids. V was shortened by 1 base and J by 5 bases, with 14 bases between the two germline ends. Germline V gives CDR1 SGHTA, CDR2 FQGNSA. The CDR3 DNA reads as TGTGCCAGCAGCTTAGACACAGGGAGGGCGACTGAAGCTTTCTTT. Its protein product is CASSLDTGRATEAFF.

V usage is TRBV6-2 or TRBV6-3 and J usage is TRBJ2-3; D not resolved. Germline-derived CDR1 and CDR2 are MNHEY and SVGEGT. V lost 0 bases, J lost 5 bases, and 12 bases lay in between. The length of the CDR3 is 15 residues. In DNA form, the CDR3 reads TGTGCCAGCAGTTACTCGGCGGCGCGTGGAGATACGCAGTATTTT. Amino acid sequence: CASSYSAARGDTQYF.

The CDR3 sequence: CASSLRGRDGEQFF. DNA for the CDR3: TGTGCCAGCAGCTTACGGGGGAGGGATGGTGAGCAGTTCTTC. The rearrangement uses TRBV7-3 and TRBJ2-1; 7 nucleotides align to TRBD2. CDR3 length: 14 residues. The germline V gene encodes CDR1 SGHTA and CDR2 FQGTGA. The trim removed 2 bases at V and 9 bases at J, leaving 7 bases unmatched.

V usage is TRBV27 and J usage is TRBJ2-3; TRBD1 aligns across 9 bases. Germline V lookup: CDR1 MNHEY, CDR2 SMNVEV (reference sequence). This CDR3 region has 14 residues. Germline trimming cut 10 bases from V and 4 bases from J; bases unmatched to any gene: 9. DNA of the CDR3: TGTGCCACCTCACAGGGGGCGCTTCCAGATACGCAGTATTTT. Its translation is CATSQGALPDTQYF.

The chain couples TRBV7-2 to TRBJ2-5; a possible D gene is TRBD2 (6 bases). Germline V gene lookup returns CDR1 SGHTA and CDR2 FQGNSA. Deletions cut 3 bases from V and 7 bases from J, with 15 bases between. The CDR3 runs to 14 residues. As DNA, the CDR3 is TGTGCCAGCAGCTTGACTAGTACTAAGGGGACCCAGTACTTC. It is translated as CASSLTSTKGTQYF. Combining the CDR3 with reference TRBV7-2 and TRBJ2-5 gives the whole variable domain GAGVSQSPSNKVTEKGKDVELRCDPISGHTALYWYRQSLGQGLEFLIYFQGNSAPDKSGLPSDRFSAERTGGSVSTLTIQRTQQEDSAVYLCASSLTSTKGTQYFGPGTRLLVL.

The chain uses TRBV19 and TRBJ1-2; D is unclear. Germline CDR1 reads LNHDA; CDR2 reads SQIVND (reference sequence). V shed 4 bases and J shed 3 bases, with 18 bases lying between them. The CDR3 runs to 16 residues. CDR3 DNA sequence: TGTGCCAGTAGTACCCCTTTAGGAGGCCGCGACTATGGCTACACCTTC. Residues: CASSTPLGGRDYGYTF.

The chain combines TRBV7-3 with TRBJ2-5; D not resolved. The CDR3 has 13 amino acids. V shed 1 base and J shed 5 bases, with 8 bases lying between them. Germline lookup yields CDR1 SGHTA and CDR2 FQGTGA. DNA of the CDR3: TGTGCCAGCAGCTTAATCGTGACTGAGACCCAGTACTTC. Encoded protein: CASSLIVTETQYF.

The genes are TRBV5-5 and TRBJ2-1; 8 bases are shared with TRBD2. The V segment lost 1 base and the J segment 15 bases; nucleotides outside the gene matches: 12. The CDR3 is 14 amino acids. Germline lookup yields CDR1 SGHKS and CDR2 YYEKEE (reference sequence). The CDR3, as DNA: TGTGCCAGCAGCTTGAGAGCCGCGGGAGGACCTTCGTTCTTC. Amino acid sequence: CASSLRAAGGPSFF.

This chain links TRBV6-5 with TRBJ1-1; no clear D gene. The CDR3 sequence is 15 residues long. The germline gives CDR1 MNHEY, CDR2 SVGAGI. Deletions cut 8 bases from V and 1 base from J, with 17 bases between. The CDR3 bases are TGTGCCAGCTGGTCGATGGGGAGAAGGAACACTGAAGCTTTCTTT. It translates to CASWSMGRRNTEAFF.

This clone was recorded once. This rearrangement joins TRBV5-4 to TRBJ2-5; 10 bases map to TRBD2. In germline, CDR1 is SGHNT, CDR2 YYREEE (reference sequence). There are 15 residues in the CDR3. The trim removed 1 base at V and 3 bases at J, leaving 3 bases unmatched. CDR3 sequence reads: CASSLRLAGEETQYF. The CDR3 DNA is TGTGCCAGCAGCTTGCGCCTAGCGGGAGAAGAGACCCAGTACTTC. Supplemented by reference TRBV5-4 and TRBJ2-5, the full variable domain reads ETGVTQSPTHLIKTRGQQVTLRCSSQSGHNTVSWYQQALGQGPQFIFQYYREEENGRGNFPPRFSGLQFPNYSSELNVNALELDDSALYLCASSLRLAGEETQYFGPGTRLLVL.

This clone was detected only once. This chain joins TRBV11-2 and TRBJ1-1, with D possibly matching TRBD1 (5 bases). CDR3 length: 14 amino acids. Trimming removed 5 bases at V and 7 bases at J, with 17 bases between. From germline, CDR1 is SGHAT and CDR2 FQNNGV. CDR3 amino acids: CASSPLQGRIEAFF. The CDR3 nucleotides are TGTGCCAGCAGCCCCCTCCAGGGCCGAATTGAAGCTTTCTTT.

The V gene is TRBV6-6, the J gene TRBJ2-5; 9 bases are a match to TRBD1. The CDR3 runs to 13 residues. The germline V gene encodes CDR1 MNHNY and CDR2 SVGAGI (reference sequence). V gave up 6 bases and J gave up 2 bases; unmatched junction bases: 1. CDR3 loop: CASRGTGQETQYF. CDR3 nucleotide sequence: TGTGCCAGCAGGGGGACAGGGCAAGAGACCCAGTACTTC.

V gene TRBV2 combines with J gene TRBJ2-7, with no clear D. CDR3 length: 12 amino acids. Germline CDR1 reads SNHLY; CDR2 reads FYNNEI. V was cut by 2 bases and J by 4 bases, with 6 bases left in between. The CDR3 loop is CASSEKEYEQYF. The CDR3 coding sequence is TGTGCCAGCAGTGAAAAGGAGTACGAGCAGTACTTC.